Sequencing of this TCR beta chain was carried out in a study of blood T cell repertoires in COVID-19. At the level of the study: Sites in the United States, Italy and Spain provided acute and convalescent COVID-19 samples. PBMCs, B-cell-depleted T cells, or T cells were the source of the cDNA or gDNA that made up the material.

Original processing methods: The authors estimated nucleated cell counts from reference gene primer amplification. Clones were read by immunoSEQ multiplex PCR, and TCRdb kept only the in-frame ones, dropping some. That table is the source of V, J and clone size, and D and trimming were worked out from the DNA. The sample consists of some 190,000 clones, roughly four fifths of them appearing once. CDR3 length: 18 residues. V lost 5 bases to trimming and J lost 2 bases; unmatched junction nucleotides: 9. Germline V gene lookup returns CDR1 SGHTA and CDR2 FQGNSA. The V call is TRBV7-2, the J call TRBJ2-6; TRBD2 aligns across 10 bases. Sequencing was carried out using peripheral blood. The clonotype comes from a woman in her forties or fifties with acute or convalescent COVID-19. Written as DNA, the CDR3 is TGTGCCAGCAGCGCTCGACTAGCGGGTTACACTGGGGCCAACGTCCTGACTTTC. Translation: CASSARLAGYTGANVLTF.